This TCR beta chain was retrieved from a study of T-cell memory formation after mild COVID-19. Study summary: Largely donor-specific sequence clusters came from two donors.

This CDR3 contains 16 residues. The ends lost 6 bases at V and 8 bases at J; junction bases unmatched: 14. CDR1 and CDR2 (germline): SGHTA, FQGNSA. Worth noting for this clonotype: Its antigen is unknown.

Each CDR3 protein gets one entry after TCRdb re-called the 5' RACE reads with MiXCR. The sample contains over 70,000 distinct CDR3 sequences, roughly 16% of which appear only once. The study, taken as a whole, reports: Mostly located in CM and EM were contracting CD4+ clones, with contracting CD8+ clones located in EMRA. Clones that shrank (day 15 to 85) were balanced CD4/CD8, whereas later expanders leaned CD4+.

This chain uses TRBV7-2 with TRBJ2-1, with 9 bases fitting TRBD2. The source of this sequence is a man aged 18 to 35 who had mild COVID-19 (a few samples of this study predate the infection). Cell type and time point are not known. Sample: PBMCs or a T cell subset sorted from them (not recorded which). DNA for the CDR3: TGTGCCAGCAGACGAACAGGGCGGGGGGGTTTTGATGAGCAGTTCTTC. This encodes CASRRTGRGGFDEQFF.